This T cell receptor (beta chain) was observed in a study of STAT3 mutations in large granular lymphocyte leukemia. Study-level information: Among longitudinally sequenced T-LGLL patients, roughly half had canonical activating STAT3 mutations detected.

Worth noting for this clone: Antigen unknown.

Overall study findings and caveats: Every T-cell large granular lymphocyte leukemia patient had at least one immunodominant TCR beta clonotype. In about 30% of the 18 patients, new TCR clonotypes emerged after therapy. Treatment regimens differed across patients between samplings.

CDR3 length equals 20 residues. V was trimmed by 1 base and J by 5 bases, leaving 26 bases between them. The germline gives CDR1 LGHNA, CDR2 YSLEER. TCRbeta libraries averaged about 43,000 productive templates per sample. The table came from immunoSEQ multiplex PCR; TCRdb's copy has only in-frame clones and leaves some out. Counted here are 37,000 or so clones, about 88% occurring once; the ten biggest clones make up 0.4% to 0.55%. The source material was PBMCs. This TCR derives from a human donor with T large granular lymphocyte leukemia. Some clones in this sample may be carry-over from other donors' samples. The V gene is TRBV4-3, the J gene TRBJ2-2; tentatively, D is TRBD2 (7 bases). The CDR3 DNA follows: TGCGCCAGCAGCCAAGTTCTCCTGGGGGTTGGGGGGGCAAGGACCGGGGAGCTGTTTTTT. Translating it yields CASSQVLLGVGGARTGELFF.